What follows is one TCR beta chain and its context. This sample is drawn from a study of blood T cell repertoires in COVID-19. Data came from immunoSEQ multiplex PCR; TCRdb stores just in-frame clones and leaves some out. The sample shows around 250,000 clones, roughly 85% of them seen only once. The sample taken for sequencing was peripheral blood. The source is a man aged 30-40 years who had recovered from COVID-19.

CDR3 sequence: CASSYSQGEDQPQHF. CDR3 nucleotide sequence: TGTGCCAGCAGTTACTCACAGGGAGAGGATCAGCCCCAGCATTTT. V and J are TRBV6-5 and TRBJ1-5; D might be TRBD1 (6 bases). The CDR3 has 15 amino acids. Germline CDR1 and CDR2: MNHEY and SVGAGI. Between the trimmed V and J ends, which lost 0 bases and 5 bases, there was a span of 11 bases.